The 2 T cell receptor beta chains below come from one sample, sequenced in a study of blood T cell repertoires in COVID-19. Sequenced by immunoSEQ multiplex PCR; TCRdb stores in-frame clones only, minus some. The sample carries 150,000 to 200,000 clones, approximately 92% recorded once. The specimen sequenced was peripheral blood. The receptors derive from a young man with COVID-19, enrolled during active disease.

V usage is TRBV6-5 and J usage is TRBJ2-4; a weak D match, TRBD1 (6 bases). CDR1 is MNHEY, CDR2 SVGAGI, per germline. The CDR3 has 12 amino acids. Trimming shortened V by 7 bases and J by 10 bases, and 14 bases separated the two germline ends. The CDR3 is CASTWTAWIQYF. The CDR3 DNA reads TGTGCCAGCACCTGGACAGCGTGGATTCAGTACTTC.

The V and J genes are TRBV5-1 and TRBJ2-2, with 7 bases lining up with TRBD1. With 3 bases clipped from V and 0 bases from J, the junction kept 5 bases outside the gene matches. This CDR3 contains 16 residues. CDR1 SGHRS and CDR2 YFSETQ come from the germline V gene. The CDR3 protein is CASSSTGTANTGELFF. Here the CDR3 DNA reads TGCGCCAGCAGCTCGACAGGGACGGCGAACACCGGGGAGCTGTTTTTT.